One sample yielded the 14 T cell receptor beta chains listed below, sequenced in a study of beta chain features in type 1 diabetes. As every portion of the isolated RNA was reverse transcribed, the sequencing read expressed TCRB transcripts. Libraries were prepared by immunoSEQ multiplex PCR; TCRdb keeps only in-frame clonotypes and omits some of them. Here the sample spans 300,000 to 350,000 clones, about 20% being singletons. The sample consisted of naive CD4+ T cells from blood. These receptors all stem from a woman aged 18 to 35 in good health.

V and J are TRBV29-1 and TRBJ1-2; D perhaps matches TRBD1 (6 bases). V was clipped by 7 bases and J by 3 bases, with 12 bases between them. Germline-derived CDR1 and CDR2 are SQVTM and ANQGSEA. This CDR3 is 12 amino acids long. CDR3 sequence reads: CSAEGGDYGYTF. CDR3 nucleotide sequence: TGCAGCGCCGAAGGGGGGGACTATGGCTACACCTTC.

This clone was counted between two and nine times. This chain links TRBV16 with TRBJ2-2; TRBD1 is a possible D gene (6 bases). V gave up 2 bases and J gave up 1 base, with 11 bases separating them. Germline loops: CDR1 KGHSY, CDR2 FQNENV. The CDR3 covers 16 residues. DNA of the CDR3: TGTGCCAGCAGCCAAGGGGGCTCACTGAACACCGGGGAGCTGTTTTTT. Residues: CASSQGGSLNTGELFF.

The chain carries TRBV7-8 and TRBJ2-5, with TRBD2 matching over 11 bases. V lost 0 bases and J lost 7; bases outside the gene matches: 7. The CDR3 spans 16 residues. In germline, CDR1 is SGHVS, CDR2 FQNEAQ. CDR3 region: CASSLAPSGGQGTQYF. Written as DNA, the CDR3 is TGTGCCAGCAGCTTAGCGCCTAGCGGGGGGCAGGGGACCCAGTACTTC. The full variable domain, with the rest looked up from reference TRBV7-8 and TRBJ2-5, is GAGVSQSPRYKVAKRGQDVALRCDPISGHVSLFWYQQALGQGPEFLTYFQNEAQLDKSGLPSDRFFAERPEGSVSTLKIQRTQQEDSAVYLCASSLAPSGGQGTQYFGPGTRLLVL.

CDR3 amino acids: CASSLETGAGANVLTF. The CDR3 nucleotides read TGCGCCAGCAGCTTAGAAACAGGGGCTGGGGCCAACGTCCTGACTTTC. The V and J genes are TRBV5-1 and TRBJ2-6; 7 bases map to TRBD1. In germline, CDR1 is SGHRS, CDR2 YFSETQ. CDR3 length: 16 residues. J gave up 2 bases and V 2 bases, and 4 bases lay outside the gene matches.

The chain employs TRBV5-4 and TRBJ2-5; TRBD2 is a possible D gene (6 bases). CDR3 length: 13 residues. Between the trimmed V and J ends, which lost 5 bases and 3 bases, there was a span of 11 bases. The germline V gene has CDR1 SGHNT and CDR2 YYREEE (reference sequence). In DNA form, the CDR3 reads TGTGCCAGCAGACTCGGGACTGAAGAGACCCAGTACTTC. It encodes CASRLGTEETQYF.

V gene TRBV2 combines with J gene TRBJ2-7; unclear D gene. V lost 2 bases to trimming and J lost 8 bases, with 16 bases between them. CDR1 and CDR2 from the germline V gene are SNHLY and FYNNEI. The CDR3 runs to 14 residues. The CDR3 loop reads CASSERQMGSKQYF. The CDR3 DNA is TGTGCCAGCAGTGAACGGCAGATGGGCTCGAAGCAGTACTTC.

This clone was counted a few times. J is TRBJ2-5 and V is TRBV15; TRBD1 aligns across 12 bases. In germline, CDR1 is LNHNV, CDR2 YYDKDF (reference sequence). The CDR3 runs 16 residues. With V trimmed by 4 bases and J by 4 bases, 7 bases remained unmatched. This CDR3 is CATSIRDRGRRETQYF. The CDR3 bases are TGTGCCACCAGCATCCGGGACAGGGGGCGTCGAGAGACCCAGTACTTC.

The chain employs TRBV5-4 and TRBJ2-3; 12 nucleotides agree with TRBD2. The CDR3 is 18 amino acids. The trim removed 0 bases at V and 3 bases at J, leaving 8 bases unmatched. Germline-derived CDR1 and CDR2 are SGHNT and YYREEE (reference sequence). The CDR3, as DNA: TGTGCCAGCAGCTTGGAGGGGCTAGCGGGGGGGATGACAGATACGCAGTATTTT. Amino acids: CASSLEGLAGGMTDTQYF.

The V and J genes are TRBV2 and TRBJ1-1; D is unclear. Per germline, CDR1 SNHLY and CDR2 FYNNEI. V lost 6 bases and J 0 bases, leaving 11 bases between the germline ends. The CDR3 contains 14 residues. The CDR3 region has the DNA TGTGCCAGCAGCTCACAGATAGTGAACACTGAAGCTTTCTTT. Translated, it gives CASSSQIVNTEAFF.

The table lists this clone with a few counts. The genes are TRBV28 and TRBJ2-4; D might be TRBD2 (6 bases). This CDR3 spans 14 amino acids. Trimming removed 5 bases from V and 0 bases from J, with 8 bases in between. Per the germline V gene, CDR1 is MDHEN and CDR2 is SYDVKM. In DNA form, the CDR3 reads TGTGCCAGCAGTCCAGCGGGAGCCAAAAACATTCAGTACTTC. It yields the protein CASSPAGAKNIQYF.

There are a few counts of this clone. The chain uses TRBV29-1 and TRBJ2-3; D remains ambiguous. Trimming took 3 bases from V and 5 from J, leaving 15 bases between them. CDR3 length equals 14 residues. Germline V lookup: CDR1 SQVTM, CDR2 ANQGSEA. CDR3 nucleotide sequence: TGCAGCGTTGACAGACTGGCCGGTGGAGATACGCAGTATTTT. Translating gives CSVDRLAGGDTQYF.

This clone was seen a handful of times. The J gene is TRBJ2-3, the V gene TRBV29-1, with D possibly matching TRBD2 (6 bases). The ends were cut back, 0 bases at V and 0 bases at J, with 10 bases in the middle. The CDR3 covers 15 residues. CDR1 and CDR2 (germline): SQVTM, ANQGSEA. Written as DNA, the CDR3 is TGCAGCGTTGAAGATCGGAGGGAGAGCACAGATACGCAGTATTTT. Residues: CSVEDRRESTDTQYF.

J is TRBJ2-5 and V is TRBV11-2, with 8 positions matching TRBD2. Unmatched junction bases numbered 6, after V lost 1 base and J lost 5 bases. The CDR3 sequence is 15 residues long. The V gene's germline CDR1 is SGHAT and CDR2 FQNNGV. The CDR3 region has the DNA TGTGCCAGCAGCTTAGGGACGGGAGGGGCCGAGACCCAGTACTTC. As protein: CASSLGTGGAETQYF.

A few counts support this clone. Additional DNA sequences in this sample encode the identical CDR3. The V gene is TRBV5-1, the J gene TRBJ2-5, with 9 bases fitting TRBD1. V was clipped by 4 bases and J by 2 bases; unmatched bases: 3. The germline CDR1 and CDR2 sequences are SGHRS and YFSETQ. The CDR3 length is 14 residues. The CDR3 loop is CASSPGTGQETQYF. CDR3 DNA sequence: TGCGCCAGCAGCCCCGGGACAGGGCAAGAGACCCAGTACTTC.